This T cell receptor beta chain stems from a study of T-cell reconstitution after alpha-beta-depleted transplantation in children. The V end lost 0 bases, the J end lost 4 bases, and 4 bases lay between the germline ends. This CDR3 is built from 13 residues. CDR1 and CDR2 (germline): MGHDK, SYGVNS. Preparation of the TCRbeta library was carried out with unique molecular identifiers. One entry per CDR3 protein results from TCRdb running MiXCR on the PCR reads. The repertoire holds just under 550,000 distinct CDR3 sequences, with around 19% as singletons. The chain combines TRBV25-1 with TRBJ2-1; D unclear. The material was PBMCs from the stem cell graft donor, obtained from the stem cell graft. The sequence came from a human donor who donated a stem cell graft to a child with acute lymphoblastic leukemia. The DNA of the CDR3 is TGTGCCAGCAGTGAATACTCATACAATGAGCAGTTCTTC. Translation: CASSEYSYNEQFF.